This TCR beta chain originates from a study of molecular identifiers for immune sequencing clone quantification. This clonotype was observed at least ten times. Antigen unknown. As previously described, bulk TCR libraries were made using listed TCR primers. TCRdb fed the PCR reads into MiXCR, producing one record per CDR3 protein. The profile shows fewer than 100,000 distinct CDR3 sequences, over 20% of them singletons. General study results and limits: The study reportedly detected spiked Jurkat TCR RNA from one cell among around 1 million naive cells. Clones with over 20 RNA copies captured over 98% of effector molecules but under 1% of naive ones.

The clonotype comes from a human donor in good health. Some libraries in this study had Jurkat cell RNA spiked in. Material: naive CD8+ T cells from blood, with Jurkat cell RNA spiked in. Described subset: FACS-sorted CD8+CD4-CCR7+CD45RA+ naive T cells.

The CDR3 DNA reads as TGCGCCAGCAGCTCTCCCGGACAGGGTAGGAACGCTTTCTTT. It translates to CASSSPGQGRNAFF. The chain is built from TRBV5-1 and TRBJ1-1, with 8 nucleotides matching TRBD1. V gave up 3 bases and J gave up 11 bases; unmatched junction bases: 12. Germline-derived CDR1 and CDR2 are SGHRS and YFSETQ. CDR3 length equals 14 residues. Complete variable domain (other parts from reference TRBV5-1 and TRBJ1-1): KAGVTQTPRYLIKTRGQQVTLSCSPISGHRSVSWYQQTPGQGLQFLFEYFSETQRNKGNFPGRFSGRQFSNSRSEMNVSTLELGDSALYLCASSSPGQGRNAFFGQGTRLTVV.